The 21 T cell receptor beta chains below come from one sample, sequenced in a study of OX40 agonist ivuxolimab in advanced cancers. TCRdb keeps only in-frame clones here, not all; method: immunoSEQ multiplex PCR. The sample has 77,000 or so clones, approximately 80% seen once; the top ten hold around 0.51%. Here the sequenced sample was CD4+ or CD8+ T cells sorted from blood, taken in a trial of the OX40 agonist ivuxolimab. These receptors all stem from an adult with an advanced solid tumor such as melanoma, head and neck, liver or kidney cancer.

A word on this clone: Compared with germline, one end of the junction differs, possibly owing to a read error. The rearrangement links TRBV14 to TRBJ1-1; D unresolved. The V gene's germline CDR1 is SGHDN and CDR2 FVKESK. The CDR3 runs 13 residues. This CDR3 reads CASSQGLGTEASF. In DNA, the CDR3 is TGTGCCAGCAGCCAAGGCTTAGGCACTGAAGCTTCCTTT.

About this clone: The same CDR3 is also encoded by other DNA sequences in this sample. The chain joins TRBV9 to TRBJ2-3, with 14 bases aligning to TRBD2. CDR3 length equals 18 residues. V shed 2 bases and J 1 base; nucleotides not matched to a gene: 6. Germline CDR1 SGDLS, CDR2 YYNGEE. The CDR3 region is CASSVNPGLAGGTDTQYF. CDR3 coding DNA: TGTGCCAGCAGCGTTAACCCGGGACTAGCGGGAGGCACAGATACGCAGTATTTT.

The rearrangement joins TRBV2 to TRBJ1-6; 9 nucleotides agree with TRBD1. Trimming at V came to 10 bases and at J to 10 bases, leaving 5 bases not matched to a gene. The CDR3 has 12 amino acids. CDR1 and CDR2 from the germline V gene are SNHLY and FYNNEI. The CDR3 protein is CATGTGTSPLHF. Here the CDR3 DNA reads TGTGCCACAGGGACAGGGACCTCACCCCTCCACTTT.

The V call is TRBV9, the J call TRBJ1-1, with D perhaps matching TRBD1 (6 bases). V lost 3 bases to trimming and J lost 4 bases, with 10 bases between them. Germline assignment: CDR1 SGDLS and CDR2 YYNGEE. The CDR3 covers 13 residues. The CDR3 is CASSEQQGTEAFF. The CDR3 DNA sequence: TGTGCCAGCAGCGAGCAACAGGGCACTGAAGCTTTCTTT. Filled out from reference TRBV9 and TRBJ1-1, the complete variable domain reads DSGVTQTPKHLITATGQRVTLRCSPRSGDLSVYWYQQSLDQGLQFLIQYYNGEERAKGNILERFSAQQFPDLHSELNLSSLELGDSALYFCASSEQQGTEAFFGQGTRLTVV.

Worth noting for this clone: The junction departs from the called germline gene at one end, perhaps through a read error. This chain joins TRBV7-2 and TRBJ1-1; perhaps TRBD1 as D (6 bases). Germline lookup yields CDR1 SGHTA and CDR2 FQGNSA. This CDR3 is 13 amino acids long. Here the CDR3 DNA reads TGTGCCAGCAGATTAGGGGGGGCGGCGATAGCTTTCTTT. Translation: CASRLGGAAIAFF.

The V gene is TRBV7-2, the J gene TRBJ1-2; 8 bases fit TRBD1. V trimming: 1 base; J trimming: 7 bases; junction bases outside the gene matches: 11. CDR3 length: 16 residues. Germline lookup yields CDR1 SGHTA and CDR2 FQGNSA. CDR3 bases: TGTGCCAGCAGCTTAGTGTATAGGCAGGGGGCGTCTGGCTACACCTTC. Protein sequence: CASSLVYRQGASGYTF.

This rearrangement joins TRBV30 to TRBJ1-3; D unclear. The CDR3 totals 13 residues. CDR1 and CDR2 from the germline V gene are GTSNPN and SVGIG (reference sequence). V was shortened by 7 bases and J by 1 base, with 11 bases between the two germline ends. For the CDR3, the DNA is TGTGCCTCGCCACGAACTTCTGGAAACACCATATATTTT. It encodes CASPRTSGNTIYF.

V gene TRBV9 combines with J gene TRBJ1-2; D gene ambiguous. Germline assignment: CDR1 SGDLS and CDR2 YYNGEE. CDR3 size: 15 residues. Trimming stripped 4 bases from V and 2 bases from J, with 15 bases between. The CDR3 is CASSPRSYTNYGYTF. Here the CDR3 DNA reads TGTGCCAGCAGCCCCCGGTCCTACACGAACTATGGCTACACCTTC.

The V gene is TRBV5-6, the J gene TRBJ2-1, with 9 nucleotides matching TRBD2. V trimming: 1 base; J trimming: 0 bases; junction bases outside the gene matches: 11. The CDR3 length is 19 residues. In germline, CDR1 is SGHDT, CDR2 YYEEEE. CDR3 sequence (DNA): TGTGCCAGCAGCTTGATGGGTGGCGGGGGGGCCCCCTCCTACAATGAGCAGTTCTTC. Translated, it gives CASSLMGGGGAPSYNEQFF.

The V call is TRBV30, the J call TRBJ2-3; TRBD2 is a possible D gene (6 bases). Per the germline V gene, CDR1 is GTSNPN and CDR2 is SVGIG (reference sequence). V was trimmed by 0 bases and J by 6 bases, leaving 7 bases between them. This CDR3 contains 12 residues. This CDR3 is CAWSVGGDTQYF. For the CDR3, the DNA is TGTGCCTGGAGTGTTGGAGGGGATACGCAGTATTTT. Variable domain in full (rest from reference TRBV30 and TRBJ2-3): SQTIHQWPATLVQPVGSPLSLECTVEGTSNPNLYWYRQAAGRGLQLLFYSVGIGQISSEVPQNLSASRPQDRQFILSSKKLLLSDSGFYLCAWSVGGDTQYFGPGTRLTVL.

The rearrangement uses TRBV4-2 and TRBJ2-7; 7 bases are a match to TRBD1. Germline CDR1 reads LGHNA; CDR2 reads YNFKEQ. This CDR3 region has 13 residues. V was pared by 0 bases and J by 12 bases, with 8 bases of the junction left unmatched. CDR3 amino acids: CASSQEIRDSPYF. CDR3 nucleotide sequence: TGTGCCAGCAGCCAAGAGATCCGGGACAGCCCGTACTTC.

The chain recombines TRBV11-2 with TRBJ1-6, with D uncertain. This CDR3 is built from 16 residues. V shed 4 bases and J shed 0 bases, with 10 bases lying between them. Germline V gene sequence: CDR1 SGHAT, CDR2 FQNNGV. The CDR3, as DNA: TGTGCCAGCAGCTCCGCCGGGAGCTCCTATAATTCACCCCTCCACTTT. Its translation: CASSSAGSSYNSPLHF.

The J gene is TRBJ1-6, the V gene TRBV30; maybe TRBD1 (5 bases). CDR1 is GTSNPN, CDR2 SVGIG, per germline (reference sequence). The V gene lost 3 bases and the J gene lost 4 bases, with 13 bases spanning the gap. CDR3 length: 15 residues. The CDR3 sequence is CAWRPRTLYNSPLHF. As DNA, the CDR3 is TGTGCCTGGAGACCCAGGACACTTTATAATTCACCCCTCCACTTT.

As concerns this clone: At one boundary the junction diverges from the germline segment, which might be a read error. The rearrangement links TRBV7-3 to TRBJ2-5; 11 bases are a match to TRBD2. Germline lookup yields CDR1 SGHTA and CDR2 FQGTGA. CDR3 length equals 18 residues. In DNA form, the CDR3 reads TGTGCCAGCAGCCTAACCGGAAACCTAGCGGGGGGCCAAGAGACCCAGTACTTC. Protein: CASSLTGNLAGGQETQYF.

This clone occurred a few times. V gene TRBV7-9 combines with J gene TRBJ2-7, with 8 bases fitting TRBD1. This CDR3 comprises 14 residues. Germline loops: CDR1 SEHNR, CDR2 FQNEAQ (reference sequence). Trimming cost V 0 bases and J 7 bases; bases outside gene matches: 5. This chain's CDR3 is CASSLAGTGREQYF. CDR3 nucleotides: TGTGCCAGCAGCTTAGCAGGGACAGGTCGTGAGCAGTACTTC.

This sequence joins TRBV7-6 and TRBJ1-2; no definite D call. Trimming took off 5 bases at V and 4 bases at J, with 11 bases between the two ends. Germline loops: CDR1 SGHVS, CDR2 FNYEAQ. The CDR3 consists of 13 residues. CDR3 sequence (DNA): TGTGCCAGCAGCCCCGGCGAGGTCTATGGCTACACCTTC. Protein sequence: CASSPGEVYGYTF.

Only one count was recorded for this clone. J is TRBJ1-3 and V is TRBV4-2, with a weak D call TRBD1 (5 bases). The CDR3 length is 16 residues. Germline V gene data show CDR1 as LGHNA and CDR2 as YNFKEQ. Trimming left V 0 bases short and J 0 bases short, with 9 bases between. As DNA, the CDR3 is TGTGCCAGCAGCCAAGATTTCGACAGCTCTGGAAACACCATATATTTT. It encodes CASSQDFDSSGNTIYF.

The chain carries TRBV7-3 and TRBJ2-7; D tentatively reads TRBD1 or TRBD2 (5 bases each). V was cut by 2 bases and J by 0 bases, with 8 bases left in between. The CDR3 loop spans 14 amino acids. Germline values: CDR1 SGHTA, CDR2 FQGTGA. CDR3 in amino acids: CASSLQGPSYEQYF. CDR3 nucleotide sequence: TGTGCCAGCAGCTTACAGGGACCCTCCTACGAGCAGTACTTC.

This chain links TRBV19 with TRBJ2-3; D is tentatively TRBD1 or TRBD2 (5 bases each). CDR1 LNHDA and CDR2 SQIVND come from the germline V gene (reference sequence). This CDR3 has 14 residues. Trimming pared 6 bases from V and 6 bases from J, leaving 16 bases between. The CDR3 DNA sequence: TGTGCCAGTAGCACTCCGGGGCCGTGGGATACGCAGTATTTT. As protein: CASSTPGPWDTQYF. Using reference TRBV19 and TRBJ2-3 for the parts outside the CDR3, the full variable domain is DGGITQSPKYLFRKEGQNVTLSCEQNLNHDAMYWYRQDPGQGLRLIYYSQIVNDFQKGDIAEGYSVSREKKESFPLTVTSAQKNPTAFYLCASSTPGPWDTQYFGPGTRLTVL.

This chain joins TRBV11-1 and TRBJ2-1; maybe TRBD1 (5 bases). Between the trimmed V and J ends, which lost 1 base and 2 bases, there was a span of 9 bases. This CDR3 is built from 15 residues. Germline lookup yields CDR1 SGHAT and CDR2 FQDESV (reference sequence). The CDR3 loop reads CASSLGQGTYNEQFF. The CDR3 DNA reads TGTGCCAGCAGCTTAGGCCAGGGCACCTACAATGAGCAGTTCTTC.

The V gene is TRBV10-3, the J gene TRBJ1-5, with D tentatively TRBD1 (6 bases). The CDR3 is made up of 15 amino acids. Trimming stripped 2 bases from V and 4 bases from J, with 12 bases between. Germline assignment: CDR1 ENHRY and CDR2 SYGVKD. DNA of the CDR3: TGTGCCATCAGTGAGAACAGGGAGAAGAATCAGCCCCAGCATTTT. This translates into CAISENREKNQPQHF.